The 13 T cell receptor beta chains given below trace back to one sample, sequenced in a study of T cell responses to AZD1222 COVID-19 vaccine. Data came from immunoSEQ multiplex PCR; TCRdb stores just in-frame clones and leaves some out. The table lists about 100,000 clones, about 85% of them singletons, with under 2% in the top ten. The sequenced sample was peripheral blood, obtained on day 0 of AZD1222 vaccination. These receptor sequences come from an adult in good health.

The J gene is TRBJ1-5, the V gene TRBV2; TRBD1 aligns across 9 bases. The germline V gene encodes CDR1 SNHLY and CDR2 FYNNEI. V shed 5 bases, J shed 7 bases, and the junction held 6 bases outside the gene matches. The CDR3 is 14 residues long. The DNA for the CDR3 is TGTGCCAGCAGTAGACAGGGGGACAGGCAGCCCCAGCATTTT. This sequence encodes CASSRQGDRQPQHF.

The CDR3 sequence: CASSYTAGDTGELFF. As DNA, the CDR3 is TGTGCCAGCAGTTACACTGCGGGGGACACCGGGGAGCTGTTTTTT. This sequence joins TRBV6-5 and TRBJ2-2; 7 nucleotides line up with TRBD2. The V gene's germline CDR1 is MNHEY and CDR2 SVGAGI. J gave up 3 bases and V 2 bases, and 3 bases lay outside the gene matches. The CDR3 is 15 residues long.

This chain joins TRBV7-2 and TRBJ2-3, with TRBD2 identical over 9 bases. The CDR3 length is 16 residues. J was trimmed by 1 base and V by 4 bases; bases with no gene match: 6. Per germline, CDR1 SGHTA and CDR2 FQGNSA. The CDR3 sequence is CASSSSLAGGTDTQYF. The CDR3 DNA reads as TGTGCCAGCAGCTCGTCTTTAGCGGGGGGCACAGATACGCAGTATTTT.

The V call is TRBV5-6, the J call TRBJ2-1; 8 bases match TRBD2. V gave up 1 base and J gave up 8 bases; unmatched junction bases: 17. CDR3 length: 18 residues. CDR1 is SGHDT, CDR2 YYEEEE, per germline. The CDR3 loop reads CASSLSSGWPRRVDEQFF. The CDR3 bases are TGTGCCAGCAGCTTGTCTAGCGGGTGGCCCCGAAGGGTGGATGAGCAGTTCTTC.

V usage is TRBV15 and J usage is TRBJ1-4; 7 bases are a match to TRBD1. Trimming took 0 bases from V and 6 from J; bases not matched to a gene: 4. The CDR3 extends over 15 amino acids. Germline assignment: CDR1 LNHNV and CDR2 YYDKDF (reference sequence). This chain's CDR3 is CATSRDFDRDEKLFF. Written as DNA, the CDR3 is TGTGCCACCAGCAGAGATTTTGACAGGGATGAAAAACTGTTTTTT. Based on the CDR3 plus reference TRBV15 and TRBJ1-4, the full variable domain is DAMVIQNPRYQVTQFGKPVTLSCSQTLNHNVMYWYQQKSSQAPKLLFHYYDKDFNNEADTPDNFQSRRPNTSFCFLDIRSPGLGDTAMYLCATSRDFDRDEKLFFGSGTQLSVL.

In this sample, this clone turned up a few times. This chain joins TRBV19 and TRBJ2-2, with D unclear. V lost 9 bases, J lost 1 base, and 12 bases lay in between. The CDR3 covers 14 residues. The germline V gene encodes CDR1 LNHDA and CDR2 SQIVND (reference sequence). CDR3 bases: TGTGCCAGCCAGTCTCCGGAGAACACCGGGGAGCTGTTTTTT. Its protein is CASQSPENTGELFF.

This sequence joins TRBV9 and TRBJ1-1; 7 bases fit TRBD1. Germline V gives CDR1 SGDLS, CDR2 YYNGEE. The CDR3 contains 15 residues. V gave up 3 bases and J gave up 6 bases; unmatched junction bases: 11. The CDR3 region is CASSALGGGGAEAFF. In nucleotides, the CDR3 is TGTGCCAGCAGCGCTTTAGGGGGAGGGGGCGCTGAAGCTTTCTTT.

The chain joins TRBV3-1 (or the pseudogene TRBV3-2) to TRBJ1-3, with D possibly matching TRBD1 (6 bases). This CDR3 contains 17 residues. V shed 1 base and J shed 3 bases, with 16 bases lying between them. Germline V gene sequence: CDR1 LGHDT, CDR2 YNNKEL (reference sequence). The CDR3 DNA reads as TGTGCCAGCAGCCAAGCTGCCAGGGGACATGGTGGAAACACCATATATTTT. Translation: CASSQAARGHGGNTIYF.

In this sample, this clone turned up once. The chain uses TRBV10-2 and TRBJ1-1; possibly TRBD1 for D (5 bases). Trimming pared 7 bases from V and 1 base from J, leaving 10 bases between. CDR1 and CDR2 from the germline V gene are WSHSY and SAAADI. This CDR3 has 13 amino acids. DNA for the CDR3: TGCGCCAGCAAGACGGGGGGGAACACTGAAGCTTTCTTT. Its translation is CASKTGGNTEAFF.

The genes are TRBV6-2 or TRBV6-3 and TRBJ1-1; D call uncertain. V lost 3 bases and J 2 bases, leaving 10 bases between the germline ends. The CDR3 sequence is 14 residues long. Germline V CDR1 and CDR2: MNHEY, SVGEGT. CDR3: CASSYLEDNTEAFF. CDR3 DNA: TGTGCCAGCAGTTATTTAGAGGATAACACTGAAGCTTTCTTT.

This chain joins TRBV30 and TRBJ1-5; D remains unclear. The ends were cut back, 2 bases at V and 2 bases at J, with 10 bases in the middle. Germline values: CDR1 GTSNPN, CDR2 SVGIG (reference sequence). The CDR3 covers 14 residues. As DNA, the CDR3 is TGTGCCTGGAGTCCCCTTAATGGCAATCAGCCCCAGCATTTT. It is translated as CAWSPLNGNQPQHF. The entire variable domain, with the rest obtained from reference TRBV30 and TRBJ1-5, is as follows: SQTIHQWPATLVQPVGSPLSLECTVEGTSNPNLYWYRQAAGRGLQLLFYSVGIGQISSEVPQNLSASRPQDRQFILSSKKLLLSDSGFYLCAWSPLNGNQPQHFGDGTRLSIL.

The chain carries TRBV27 and TRBJ1-5; no clear D gene. With 2 bases removed from V and 0 bases from J, the gap between germline ends came to 8 bases. There are 15 residues in the CDR3. Germline-derived CDR1 and CDR2 are MNHEY and SMNVEV (reference sequence). The CDR3 DNA sequence: TGTGCCAGCAGTTTAGGGGAGTATAGCAATCAGCCCCAGCATTTT. Protein sequence: CASSLGEYSNQPQHF.

V and J are TRBV4-1 and TRBJ2-4; 7 nucleotides align to TRBD2. The CDR3 has 15 amino acids. J gave up 6 bases and V 1 base, and 6 bases lay outside the gene matches. In germline, CDR1 is MGHRA, CDR2 YSYEKL. The CDR3 loop is CASSQGLADRNIQYF. CDR3 DNA sequence: TGCGCCAGCAGCCAAGGTCTAGCGGACCGAAACATTCAGTACTTC.